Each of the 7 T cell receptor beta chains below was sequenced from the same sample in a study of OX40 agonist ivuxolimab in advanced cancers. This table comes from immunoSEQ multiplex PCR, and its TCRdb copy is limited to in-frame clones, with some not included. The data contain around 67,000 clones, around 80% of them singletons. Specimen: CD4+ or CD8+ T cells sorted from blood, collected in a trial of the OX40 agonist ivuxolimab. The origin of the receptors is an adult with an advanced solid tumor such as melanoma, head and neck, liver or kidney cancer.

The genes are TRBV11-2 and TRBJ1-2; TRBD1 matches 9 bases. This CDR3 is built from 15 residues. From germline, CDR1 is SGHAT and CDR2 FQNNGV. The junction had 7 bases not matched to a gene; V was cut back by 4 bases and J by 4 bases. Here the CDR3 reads CASSSNRGRSYGYTF. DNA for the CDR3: TGTGCCAGCAGCTCCAACAGGGGGCGCAGCTATGGCTACACCTTC.

DNA of the CDR3: TGTGCCACCAGCAGAGATCTAGGGATCTACGAGCAGTACTTC. Translated: CATSRDLGIYEQYF. The J gene is TRBJ2-7, the V gene TRBV15; D not certain. This CDR3 comprises 14 residues. Looked up from germline, CDR1 is LNHNV and CDR2 is YYDKDF (reference sequence). Between the trimmed V and J ends, which lost 0 bases and 3 bases, there was a span of 9 bases.

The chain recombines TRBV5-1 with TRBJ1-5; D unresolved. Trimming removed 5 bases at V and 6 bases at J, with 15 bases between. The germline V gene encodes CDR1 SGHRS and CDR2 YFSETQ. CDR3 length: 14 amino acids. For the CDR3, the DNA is TGCGCCAGCAGGCCCGGACTTTCCAGTCAGCCCCAGCATTTT. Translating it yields CASRPGLSSQPQHF.

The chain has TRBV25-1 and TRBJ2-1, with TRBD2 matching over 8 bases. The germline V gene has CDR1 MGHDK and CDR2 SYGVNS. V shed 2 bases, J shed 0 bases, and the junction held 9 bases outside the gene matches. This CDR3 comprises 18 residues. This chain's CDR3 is CASSEGGGGRSSYNEQFF. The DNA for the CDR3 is TGTGCCAGCAGTGAAGGGGGCGGGGGGAGGAGCTCCTACAATGAGCAGTTCTTC.

For the CDR3, the DNA is TGTGCCAGTAGTATTGGCAGTACGACTGTCTCTGGAAACACCATATATTTT. This translates into CASSIGSTTVSGNTIYF. The J gene is TRBJ1-3, the V gene TRBV19; D unresolved. This CDR3 has 17 residues. Germline CDR1 is LNHDA and CDR2 is SQIVND (reference sequence). V shed 3 bases and J shed 0 bases, with 15 bases lying between them.

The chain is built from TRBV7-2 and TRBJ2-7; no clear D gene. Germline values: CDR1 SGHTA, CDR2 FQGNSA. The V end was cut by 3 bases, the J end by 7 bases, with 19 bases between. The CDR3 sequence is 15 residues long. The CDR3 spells CASSFLSDPTREQYF. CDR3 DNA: TGTGCCAGCAGCTTCCTCTCGGATCCTACGAGAGAGCAGTACTTC.

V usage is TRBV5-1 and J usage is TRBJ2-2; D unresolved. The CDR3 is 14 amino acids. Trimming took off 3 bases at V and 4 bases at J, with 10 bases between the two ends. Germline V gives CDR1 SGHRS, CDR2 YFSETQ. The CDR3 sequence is CASSWNSVTGELFF. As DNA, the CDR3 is TGCGCCAGCAGCTGGAACTCCGTCACCGGGGAGCTGTTTTTT. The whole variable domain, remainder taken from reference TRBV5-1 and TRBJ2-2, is KAGVTQTPRYLIKTRGQQVTLSCSPISGHRSVSWYQQTPGQGLQFLFEYFSETQRNKGNFPGRFSGRQFSNSRSEMNVSTLELGDSALYLCASSWNSVTGELFFGEGSRLTVL.